This T cell receptor beta chain was identified during a study of shared clonotypes between healthy human individuals. General observations from the study: Represented diversity, genetic and exposure-history alike, was limited by few donors. A few donors had around 5% of their naive CD4 clonotypes in common. Non-shared clonotypes displayed generation probabilities falling below those of clonotypes present in all four donors.

V was cut by 2 bases and J by 4 bases, with 17 bases left in between. The CDR3 consists of 15 residues. Germline assignment: CDR1 GTSNPN and CDR2 SVGIG (reference sequence). Authors' processing steps: Filtering differed for immunoSEQ, which gave only junction sequences without quality scores. The table came from immunoSEQ multiplex PCR; TCRdb's copy has only in-frame clones and leaves some out. Clone size and V and J calls were adopted from that table, with D and trimming inferred from the DNA. The profile shows some 2 million clones, roughly 95% of them singletons. Comment on this clone: Its cognate antigen is unknown.

Material: naive CD4+ T cells sorted from blood. Subset given: CD45RA+ positively selected. The V and J genes are TRBV30 and TRBJ1-2; D call uncertain. This clonotype was obtained from a man between 18 and 29 years old in good health. The CDR3 nucleotides read TGTGCCTGGAGTATCGGAGAGAGGGCCAGCTATGGCTACACCTTC. Amino acid sequence: CAWSIGERASYGYTF.